This T cell receptor beta chain appears in the sequencing data of a study of cytomegalovirus exposure and HLA in healthy donors. V was clipped by 2 bases and J by 6 bases; unmatched bases: 2. Germline CDR1 and CDR2: SGHRS and YFSETQ. The CDR3 spans 15 residues. The PCR had 60 Vbeta and 13 Jbeta primers. This table comes from immunoSEQ multiplex PCR, and its TCRdb copy is limited to in-frame clones, with some not included. In the table there are around 99,000 clones, about two thirds of which are singletons. The chain uses TRBV5-1 and TRBJ2-1; TRBD2 agrees at 13 bases. Sequenced material: PBMCs. The receptor was isolated from an older woman in good health and CMV-seropositive. The CDR3 coding sequence is TGCGCCAGCAGCTTACTAGCGGGGGGGCGCAATGAGCAGTTCTTC. Translating it yields CASSLLAGGRNEQFF.